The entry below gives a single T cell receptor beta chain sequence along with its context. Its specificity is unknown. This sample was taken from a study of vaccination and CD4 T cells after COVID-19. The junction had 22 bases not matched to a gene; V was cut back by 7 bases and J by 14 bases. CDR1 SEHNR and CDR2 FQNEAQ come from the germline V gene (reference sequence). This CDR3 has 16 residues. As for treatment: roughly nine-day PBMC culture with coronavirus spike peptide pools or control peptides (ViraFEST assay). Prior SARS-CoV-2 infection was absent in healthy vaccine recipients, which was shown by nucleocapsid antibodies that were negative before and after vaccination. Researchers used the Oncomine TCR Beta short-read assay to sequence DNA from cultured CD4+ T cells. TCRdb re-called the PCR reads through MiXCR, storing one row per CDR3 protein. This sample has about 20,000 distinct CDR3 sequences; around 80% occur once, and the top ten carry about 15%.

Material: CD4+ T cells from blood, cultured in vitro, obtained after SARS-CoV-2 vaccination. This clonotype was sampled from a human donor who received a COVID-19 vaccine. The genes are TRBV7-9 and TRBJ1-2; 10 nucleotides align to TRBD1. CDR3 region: CASMSLLGSGQGINTF. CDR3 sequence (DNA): TGTGCCAGCATGTCCTTGCTGGGATCGGGACAGGGGATAAATACCTTC.